These 30 T cell receptor beta chains were sequenced from one sample in a study of cytomegalovirus exposure and HLA in healthy donors. PCR involved 60 Vbeta and 13 Jbeta primers. Sequencing was performed with immunoSEQ multiplex PCR; in TCRdb, only in-frame clones are kept and a portion is missing. The data show about 220,000 clones, with just over 75% seen just once and about 0.63% held by the top ten. Sequencing input: PBMCs. All receptors derive from a man between 18 and 35 years old in good health and CMV-seronegative.

The CDR3 loop reads CASSLGQGAADTQYF. As DNA, the CDR3 is TGTGCCAGCTCACTAGGACAGGGAGCCGCAGATACGCAGTATTTT. This chain connects TRBV18 to TRBJ2-3, with 8 bases identical to TRBD1. The CDR3 totals 15 residues. CDR1 and CDR2 (germline): KGHSH, LQKENI. V was pared by 4 bases and J by 4 bases, with 7 bases of the junction left unmatched.

The chain is built from TRBV10-3 and TRBJ2-2; TRBD2 matches at 9 bases. The CDR3 has 12 amino acids. Germline V lookup: CDR1 ENHRY, CDR2 SYGVKD. V trimming: 6 bases; J trimming: 8 bases; junction bases outside the gene matches: 1. DNA for the CDR3: TGTGCCATCAGGAGCGGGAGGGGGGAGCTGTTTTTT. Amino acid sequence: CAIRSGRGELFF.

In this sample, this clone turned up a few times. The chain joins TRBV28 to TRBJ2-7, with D tentatively TRBD1 (5 bases). V was shortened by 5 bases and J by 6 bases, with 11 bases between the two germline ends. This CDR3 has 12 residues. From germline, CDR1 is MDHEN and CDR2 SYDVKM. Written as DNA, the CDR3 is TGTGCCAGCAGTCCCAGGGTAGGCGAGCAGTACTTC. This encodes CASSPRVGEQYF. The variable domain in full, completed from reference TRBV28 and TRBJ2-7, reads DVKVTQSSRYLVKRTGEKVFLECVQDMDHENMFWYRQDPGLGLRLIYFSYDVKMKEKGDIPEGYSVSREKKERFSLILESASTNQTSMYLCASSPRVGEQYFGPGTRLTVT.

The CDR3 DNA reads as TGTGCCAGCAGCTGGGACGGGGGGAACACTGAAGCTTTCTTT. It translates to CASSWDGGNTEAFF. The chain combines TRBV7-9 with TRBJ1-1, with D maybe TRBD1 (5 bases). Germline CDR1 is SEHNR and CDR2 is FQNEAQ (reference sequence). Trimming left V 4 bases short and J 1 base short, with 10 bases between. The CDR3 is 14 amino acids.

The V gene is TRBV13, the J gene TRBJ2-3; 14 bases fit TRBD2. Per germline, CDR1 PRHDT and CDR2 FYEKMQ (reference sequence). J gave up 1 base and V 4 bases, and 13 bases lay outside the gene matches. This CDR3 is 20 amino acids long. CDR3 nucleotide sequence: TGTGCCAGCAGCTCGACGACTAGCGGGAGGGCCGGGAGTGGCACAGATACGCAGTATTTT. Its translation is CASSSTTSGRAGSGTDTQYF.

This clone appeared a single time. The chain links TRBV4-1 to TRBJ1-1; possible D gene TRBD1, 6 bases. Germline V CDR1 and CDR2: MGHRA, YSYEKL. This CDR3 spans 14 amino acids. Trimming took 3 bases from V and 1 from J, leaving 9 bases between them. CDR3 sequence: CASSQGQANTEAFF. For the CDR3, the DNA is TGCGCCAGCAGCCAGGGACAAGCGAACACTGAAGCTTTCTTT.

The CDR3: CASSQAPLAVSYNEQFF. CDR3 nucleotide sequence: TGCGCCAGCAGCCAAGCCCCCCTAGCGGTCTCCTACAATGAGCAGTTCTTC. The chain joins TRBV4-1 to TRBJ2-1, with 7 bases aligning to TRBD2. CDR3 length: 17 residues. The trim removed 1 base at V and 0 bases at J, leaving 6 bases unmatched. The germline CDR1 and CDR2 sequences are MGHRA and YSYEKL.

The V gene is TRBV28, the J gene TRBJ2-4, with 7 positions matching TRBD1. Germline assignment: CDR1 MDHEN and CDR2 SYDVKM. After removal of 0 bases from V and 3 bases from J, the junction contained 2 bases not matched to a gene. The CDR3 has 15 residues. The CDR3 nucleotides are TGTGCCAGCAGTTTATGGGGGACAGACAAAAACATTCAGTACTTC. Its translation: CASSLWGTDKNIQYF.

V and J are TRBV30 and TRBJ1-2; 8 bases fit TRBD1. CDR3 size: 11 residues. V gave up 6 bases and J gave up 8 bases; unmatched junction bases: 5. Looked up from germline, CDR1 is GTSNPN and CDR2 is SVGIG (reference sequence). The CDR3 DNA sequence: TGTGCCTGCTACAGGGGGGAGGGCTACACCTTC. Its translation: CACYRGEGYTF.

The chain carries TRBV2 and TRBJ2-2; D is uncertain. V lost 8 bases and J lost 0, with 10 bases in between. Germline CDR1 reads SNHLY; CDR2 reads FYNNEI. The CDR3 sequence is 14 residues long. The CDR3 region has the DNA TGTGCCAGCCTCAGGCATTCGAACACCGGGGAGCTGTTTTTT. Translation: CASLRHSNTGELFF.

This chain connects TRBV10-3 to TRBJ1-1, with 7 positions matching TRBD1. Trimming at V came to 3 bases and at J to 2 bases, leaving 9 bases not matched to a gene. Germline V CDR1 and CDR2: ENHRY, SYGVKD. CDR3 length: 16 residues. CDR3 sequence reads: CAISETRGTANTEAFF. In nucleotides, the CDR3 is TGTGCCATCAGTGAAACCCGCGGGACAGCAAACACTGAAGCTTTCTTT.

This clone was observed a few times. V gene TRBV6-1 combines with J gene TRBJ2-1; 9 bases are a match to TRBD1. Trimming took 6 bases from V and 9 from J; bases not matched to a gene: 12. The CDR3 runs to 15 residues. Germline CDR1 reads MNHNS; CDR2 reads SASEGT. CDR3 sequence: CASRGTDRGITEQFF. In DNA, the CDR3 is TGTGCCAGCAGGGGAACGGACAGGGGTATTACTGAGCAGTTCTTC.

The chain joins TRBV6-4 to TRBJ1-2, with TRBD1 matching 8 bases. The V and J ends lost 6 bases and 7 bases, in that order; junction bases with no gene match: 7. In germline, CDR1 is MRHNA, CDR2 SNTAGT. CDR3 size: 13 residues. CDR3 residues: CASSQTGDGGYTF. CDR3 sequence (DNA): TGTGCCAGCAGCCAGACAGGGGACGGTGGCTACACCTTC.

This clone showed up just once. The V and J genes are TRBV13 and TRBJ1-6, with D maybe TRBD1 (5 bases). The CDR3 contains 14 residues. From germline, CDR1 is PRHDT and CDR2 FYEKMQ (reference sequence). V shed 2 bases and J shed 6 bases, with 8 bases lying between them. DNA of the CDR3: TGTGCCAGCAGCTTAAGCAGGGTTAATTCACCCCTCCACTTT. Its translation is CASSLSRVNSPLHF.

The gene calls are TRBV6-1 and TRBJ1-1; D remains unclear. This CDR3 contains 15 residues. Germline CDR1 MNHNS, CDR2 SASEGT. The V and J ends lost 2 bases and 6 bases respectively, with 16 bases between them. The CDR3 coding sequence is TGTGCCAGCAGTGAAATCGGGAAACCTCAACCTGAAGCTTTCTTT. Its protein product is CASSEIGKPQPEAFF.

V gene TRBV4-1 combines with J gene TRBJ2-3; TRBD2 aligns across 7 bases. The V gene's germline CDR1 is MGHRA and CDR2 YSYEKL. V lost 0 bases, J lost 4 bases, and 7 bases stayed unmatched. The CDR3 covers 16 residues. The CDR3 nucleotides read TGCGCCAGCAGCCAAGAAAGGAGCGGGATGTCAGATACGCAGTATTTT. It codes for CASSQERSGMSDTQYF.

The J gene is TRBJ2-1, the V gene TRBV7-3; TRBD1 aligns across 8 bases. Looked up from germline, CDR1 is SGHTA and CDR2 is FQGTGA. The CDR3 is 15 amino acids. After removal of 5 bases from V and 5 bases from J, the junction contained 8 bases not matched to a gene. CDR3 sequence reads: CASSPRGDRNNEQFF. Written as DNA, the CDR3 is TGTGCCAGCAGCCCCAGGGGGGACAGGAACAATGAGCAGTTCTTC.

This chain joins TRBV29-1 and TRBJ1-5; 7 bases fit TRBD1. Germline lookup yields CDR1 SQVTM and CDR2 ANQGSEA. J lost 2 bases, V lost 0 bases, and 16 bases had no gene match. This CDR3 has 19 amino acids. For the CDR3, the DNA is TGCAGCGTTGAAGAGGGGGGAAGGGGGCAGATCTTGGGCAATCAGCCCCAGCATTTT. Its translation is CSVEEGGRGQILGNQPQHF.

This chain links TRBV2 with TRBJ1-1, with D hard to call. In germline, CDR1 is SNHLY, CDR2 FYNNEI. The CDR3 contains 13 residues. Trimming took off 5 bases at V and 4 bases at J, with 11 bases between the two ends. The DNA for the CDR3 is TGTGCCAGCAGTCTGTCCGAGGGCACTGAAGCTTTCTTT. This translates into CASSLSEGTEAFF. The full variable domain, in which reference TRBV2 and TRBJ1-1 provide the parts outside the CDR3, is EPEVTQTPSHQVTQMGQEVILRCVPISNHLYFYWYRQILGQKVEFLVSFYNNEISEKSEIFDDQFSVERPDGSNFTLKIRSTKLEDSAMYFCASSLSEGTEAFFGQGTRLTVV.

In the case of this clone: The same CDR3 arises from other DNA sequences in this sample as well. The chain has TRBV19 and TRBJ2-7; D possibly corresponds to TRBD2 (6 bases). Trimming cost V 3 bases and J 2 bases, with 11 bases left between them. Germline loops: CDR1 LNHDA, CDR2 SQIVND (reference sequence). The CDR3 is made up of 14 amino acids. Written as DNA, the CDR3 is TGTGCCAGTAGTATGGGGGGATCAACCTACGAGCAGTACTTC. Translation: CASSMGGSTYEQYF.

The chain joins TRBV7-9 to TRBJ1-4, with 7 bases that match TRBD1. Germline values: CDR1 SEHNR, CDR2 FQNEAQ (reference sequence). The ends lost 3 bases at V and 7 bases at J; junction bases unmatched: 5. There are 14 residues in the CDR3. CDR3 DNA sequence: TGTGCCAGCAGCTTGGATTACAGGGGTGAAAAACTGTTTTTT. It yields the protein CASSLDYRGEKLFF.

The rearrangement links TRBV27 to TRBJ2-3; 8 bases agree with TRBD1. The CDR3 runs to 18 residues. Germline V gene data show CDR1 as MNHEY and CDR2 as SMNVEV (reference sequence). V lost 2 bases to trimming and J lost 1 base; unmatched junction nucleotides: 11. The CDR3 DNA is TGTGCCAGCAGTTTAGGGCCTGGACAGGGCATGGGCACAGATACGCAGTATTTT. It encodes CASSLGPGQGMGTDTQYF.

This sequence joins TRBV10-3 and TRBJ1-6, with D possibly TRBD1 on 5 matching bases. The V and J ends lost 0 bases and 10 bases respectively, with 16 bases between them. Germline lookup yields CDR1 ENHRY and CDR2 SYGVKD. The CDR3 is 16 residues long. CDR3 sequence reads: CAISESQGGRGSPLHF. The CDR3 DNA reads TGTGCCATCAGTGAGTCGCAGGGAGGAAGAGGATCACCCCTCCACTTT.

This sequence joins TRBV5-1 and TRBJ2-2, with TRBD2 matching 8 bases. This CDR3 has 14 amino acids. Looked up from germline, CDR1 is SGHRS and CDR2 is YFSETQ. The V segment lost 4 bases and the J segment 6 bases; nucleotides outside the gene matches: 5. CDR3 DNA sequence: TGCGCCAGCAGCGCCGGACTAGCTTCCGGGGAGCTGTTTTTT. It is translated as CASSAGLASGELFF.

V usage is TRBV6-1 and J usage is TRBJ2-5, with D maybe TRBD2 (6 bases). The CDR3 is made up of 14 amino acids. Between the trimmed V and J ends, which lost 7 bases and 5 bases, there was a span of 17 bases. Germline V gene sequence: CDR1 MNHNS, CDR2 SASEGT. CDR3 region: CASTRLARGETQYF. The CDR3 DNA sequence: TGTGCCAGCACCAGGCTAGCGCGAGGGGAGACCCAGTACTTC.

The gene calls are TRBV7-9 and TRBJ1-3; 7 bases are shared with TRBD1. CDR1 and CDR2 from the germline V gene are SEHNR and FQNEAQ (reference sequence). With 0 bases clipped from V and 2 bases from J, the junction kept 1 base outside the gene matches. The CDR3 extends over 15 amino acids. The CDR3 protein is CASSLAGTAGNTIYF. Written as DNA, the CDR3 is TGTGCCAGCAGCTTAGCTGGGACAGCTGGAAACACCATATATTTT. Filled out from reference TRBV7-9 and TRBJ1-3, the complete variable domain reads DTGVSQNPRHKITKRGQNVTFRCDPISEHNRLYWYRQTLGQGPEFLTYFQNEAQLEKSRLLSDRFSAERPKGSFSTLEIQRTEQGDSAMYLCASSLAGTAGNTIYFGEGSWLTVV.

This chain links TRBV28 with TRBJ1-5; D is perhaps TRBD1 (5 bases). The germline gives CDR1 MDHEN, CDR2 SYDVKM. V shed 7 bases and J shed 3 bases, with 16 bases lying between them. This CDR3 is built from 15 residues. The CDR3 sequence is CASNPQGGINQPQHF. The CDR3 coding sequence is TGTGCCAGCAACCCCCAGGGAGGGATCAATCAGCCCCAGCATTTT.

The gene calls are TRBV5-4 and TRBJ1-2, with D possibly matching TRBD1 (5 bases). CDR1 SGHNT and CDR2 YYREEE come from the germline V gene (reference sequence). The germline V and J ends were trimmed by 5 bases and 3 bases, with 11 bases remaining between them. This CDR3 comprises 13 residues. The CDR3 bases are TGTGCCAGCAGGGGGCGGGGGGACTATGGCTACACCTTC. Amino acids: CASRGRGDYGYTF.

This sequence joins TRBV4-2 and TRBJ2-5; 7 nucleotides line up with TRBD1. The germline gives CDR1 LGHNA, CDR2 YNFKEQ. The V and J ends lost 4 bases and 2 bases, in that order; junction bases with no gene match: 1. The CDR3 has 13 residues. CDR3 DNA: TGTGCCAGCAGCCCGACAGGGCAAGAGACCCAGTACTTC. Amino acid sequence: CASSPTGQETQYF.

V gene TRBV5-1 combines with J gene TRBJ2-1; 7 bases align to TRBD2. This CDR3 region has 15 residues. Looked up from germline, CDR1 is SGHRS and CDR2 is YFSETQ. After removal of 0 bases from V and 4 bases from J, the junction contained 4 bases not matched to a gene. The CDR3 sequence is CASSLDTSVYNEQFF. DNA for the CDR3: TGCGCCAGCAGCTTGGACACTAGCGTGTACAATGAGCAGTTCTTC.